The text below deals with one T cell receptor beta chain. Its recognized antigen is unknown. Base qualities are missing; no much larger clone stands one base away. These data originate in a study of T cell clones after liver transplantation (dated by TCRdb to about 2019). The study in broad terms: The samples were obtained from ITN030ST, a randomized trial that attempted immunosuppression withdrawal within 2 years after liver transplantation. After a pre-transplant mixed lymphocyte reaction, TCRbeta sequencing was used to pinpoint donor-reactive T cell clones, which were subsequently tracked in post-transplant blood. Third party-reactive TCRbeta sequences were also identified from pre-transplant MLRs to serve as an antigen-independent comparator for donor-reactive sequences. Of the eight recipients, a few were HCV-positive, while the remaining recipients had been transplanted for non-autoimmune, non-viral indications. Subjects received no induction therapy and standard immunosuppression until randomization at 12-24 months post-transplant. Tolerance was defined as complete immunosuppression withdrawal for at least one year with no rise in liver enzymes beyond twice the upper limit of normal. Blood samples were collected pre-transplant, pre-randomization before withdrawal, and post-randomization after either complete withdrawal or failed withdrawal. Of the 8 liver transplant recipients making up the studied cohort, 3 were classified as tolerant and 5 as non-tolerant.

Unstimulated PBMCs, after thawing, were stained for CD3, CD4 and CD8 and then FACS-sorted into CD3+CD4+ and CD3+CD8+ populations. Each of the 8 studied subjects was randomized to immunosuppression withdrawal. The Qiagen DNeasy Blood and Tissue Kit was used for isolation of genomic DNA. The research as a whole found: The conclusions were preliminary, being limited by small, heterogeneous patient numbers and by non-standardized post-transplant time points. In 5 of 8 subjects, circulating donor-reactive CD4 TCRbeta sequences decreased significantly after transplant, regardless of tolerance or HCV status. Without allograft tissue specimens, donor-reactive T cells may have migrated into the graft rather than being deleted. In a couple of subjects, low numbers of available donor cells limited the measurable donor-reactive repertoire. Once repertoire turnover was taken into account, donor-reactive detection showed a significant reduction for CD4 in 7 of 8 subjects and for CD8 in 8 of 8. A greater decline was seen for donor-reactive sequences than for third party-reactive sequences, suggesting partial antigen-specific deletion unrelated to withdrawal success.

The germline V gene gives CDR1 as SNHLY and CDR2 as FYNNEI. V is cut by 5 bases and J by 0 bases, and the space between the germline ends is 14 bases. CDR3 length: 15 amino acids, cysteine to phenylalanine. The retained sequence is limited to the CDR3, 45 bases, with the frame set at the first base. High-throughput TCRbeta CDR3 sequencing of frozen genomic DNA was performed by immunoSEQ, with PCR amplification, mapping, bias correction and internal controls included. The authors processed their data as follows. Only productive rearrangements were retained, and each unique TCRbeta sequence was defined by its CDR3 nucleotide sequence together with its V and J gene. A sequence counted as donor-reactive only if the sequence showed at least 5-fold expansion in CFSE-low cells compared with unstimulated pre-transplant cells and had a frequency of at least 0.01%. Minimum frequency thresholds were set for each subject based on the unstimulated sample with the lowest template count, ensuring at least 90% detection power. Jensen-Shannon divergence between the top 1000 TCRbeta sequences post- versus pre-transplant served as the measure of repertoire turnover. Two-sided Fisher's exact tests were used to test for changes in how often donor-reactive sequences were detected. In its TCRdb copy, this immuneACCESS table keeps in-frame sequences only and misses some clones. Where compared with another copy, unresolved V genes explain less than half of these, and the others have no known cause. V, J and clone size are those of that table, while D and trimming were read from the DNA. The sample contains around 110,000 clones, 90% of them found a single time. The ten largest clones take up 0.83% of the sample.

The clonotype was recovered from a human patient who received a liver transplant. A transplant means some T cells may be of graft donor rather than patient origin. The chain is assembled from TRBV2 and TRBJ2-7; 6 matching bases give a weak D call of TRBD1. The source material was CD4+ T cells from blood, sampled 12 months after liver transplant. This receptor carries the CDR3 CASSPQRTDSYEQYF. The nucleotide sequence is TGTGCCAGCAGTCCGCAACGGACAGACTCCTACGAGCAGTACTTC.